A single sample gave rise to the 7 T cell receptor beta chains below, sequenced in a study of CD8 T cells in ankylosing spondylitis. A single record per CDR3 protein comes from TCRdb applying MiXCR to the 5' RACE reads. The sample consists of around 890,000 distinct CDR3 sequences, 12% of them appearing once. These receptors have no known antigen. Findings and limits, study-wide: Among TCR beta sequences, a motif of eight highly homologous variants appeared characteristic of ankylosing spondylitis blood.

The sequencing sample was made of blood, either unsorted or a sorted T cell fraction (not recorded which). The receptors stem from a male donor with ankylosing spondylitis.

The chain joins TRBV6-5 to TRBJ1-4; D remains unclear. This CDR3 has 14 amino acids. Germline CDR1 and CDR2: MNHEY and SVGAGI. V lost 3 bases and J 8 bases, leaving 13 bases between the germline ends. CDR3 coding DNA: TGTGCCAGCAGTTATCTACGAGATGGAGAAAAACTGTTTTTT. It translates to CASSYLRDGEKLFF.

The chain links TRBV20-1 to TRBJ1-5, with D possibly TRBD1 on 5 matching bases. Trimming removed 7 bases from V and 5 bases from J, with 18 bases in between. Germline-derived CDR1 and CDR2 are DFQATT and SNEGSKA (reference sequence). The CDR3 runs to 14 residues. CDR3 in amino acids: CSVSVGALDQPQHF. The CDR3 DNA reads as TGCAGTGTTTCGGTTGGGGCCCTCGATCAGCCCCAGCATTTT.

This clonotype was counted between two and nine times. The rearrangement links TRBV5-1 to TRBJ1-6; possibly TRBD1 for D (5 bases). Germline V gene sequence: CDR1 SGHRS, CDR2 YFSETQ. CDR3 size: 15 residues. V lost 2 bases, J lost 3 bases, and 9 bases lay in between. CDR3 nucleotide sequence: TGCGCCAGCAGCTTCCGAGACAGCTATAATTCACCCCTCCACTTT. Translated, it gives CASSFRDSYNSPLHF.

This clonotype was detected many times. This rearrangement joins TRBV5-1 to TRBJ1-2; 10 positions match TRBD1. Trimming cost V 2 bases and J 5 bases; bases outside gene matches: 6. The CDR3 consists of 15 residues. Germline assignment: CDR1 SGHRS and CDR2 YFSETQ. In DNA, the CDR3 is TGCGCCAGCAGCTTATCGGGACAGGGGATATATGGCTACACCTTC. It yields the protein CASSLSGQGIYGYTF.

This clonotype appeared a few times. This rearrangement joins TRBV11-2 to TRBJ2-7; D is uncertain. This CDR3 is 12 amino acids long. The V gene's germline CDR1 is SGHAT and CDR2 FQNNGV. Between the trimmed V and J ends, which lost 3 bases and 4 bases, there was a span of 7 bases. Written as DNA, the CDR3 is TGTGCCAGCAGCTTTACCAGATACGAGCAGTACTTC. Its protein is CASSFTRYEQYF.

This clonotype was found many times. The chain uses TRBV7-9 and TRBJ1-2; no reliable D call. Germline loops: CDR1 SEHNR, CDR2 FQNEAQ (reference sequence). The V and J ends lost 1 base and 0 bases respectively, with 9 bases between them. This CDR3 is 15 amino acids long. The CDR3 region is CASSLGQIPNYGYTF. The CDR3 nucleotides are TGTGCCAGCAGCTTAGGCCAGATCCCTAACTATGGCTACACCTTC.

This clonotype was counted a few times. The chain recombines TRBV29-1 with TRBJ2-7; TRBD1 matches 8 bases. Unmatched junction bases numbered 9, after V lost 5 bases and J lost 0 bases. The CDR3 has 15 residues. Germline CDR1 SQVTM, CDR2 ANQGSEA. As DNA, the CDR3 is TGCAGCGTTATTCTAAACAGGGGGGCCTCCTACGAGCAGTACTTC. Protein: CSVILNRGASYEQYF.